This T cell receptor beta chain was captured in a study of early T cells in non-severe SARS-CoV-2 infection (TCRdb year 2021). General notes on the study: Because TCR sequencing was done on bulk RNA from unsorted whole blood, the alpha and beta chains could not be paired. The paper as a whole reports these results and caveats: VDJdb matching was skewed toward anti-spike CD8 responses, so virus-specific expansions were likely underestimated and private and CD4 specificities were missed.

Library creation used 5' RACE. TCRdb shows the sequencer as NextSeq 500. To correct for sequencing error and PCR bias, the TCR library protocol tagged individual cDNA molecules with unique molecular identifiers. Both TCR alpha and beta chains were sequenced, and tight co-correlation was observed between alpha and beta sequence abundances in each sample. The authors' analysis ran thus. Decombinator V4 was used to perform V gene, J gene and CDR3 annotation of TCR sequences. TCRs were defined as expanded if a significant change between any two time points was detected under a Poisson model with p below 0.0001. TCR abundances were normalised to the total number of TCRs sequenced per sample and expressed as counts per million. MAIT TCRs were defined by TRAV1-2 paired with TRAJ12, TRAJ20 or TRAJ33, and iNKT TCRs by TRAV10 paired with TRAJ18. VDJdb, accessed 1 November 2021, was searched for CMV, EBV and SARS-CoV-2 annotated TCRs, with TCRs annotated for multiple antigens excluded. TCRdb reanalyzed the raw reads on its own, using fastp at Q25 for trimming and MiXCR for clone calling, and kept in-frame beta chains. Rows with a matching CDR3 protein are joined into one entry that keeps the most common DNA and genes. The V and J calls were not made by the authors but by TCRdb's processing. This sample lists 25,000 to 35,000 distinct CDR3 sequences; about 5% were detected once. About 2.5% of the sample is held by the ten biggest clonotypes.

This clonotype has a handful of counts. Its target antigen remains unknown. No per-base quality is available; no much larger clone lies one base away. The CDR3 contains 11 residues, cysteine and phenylalanine counted. Just the 33-base CDR3 DNA is kept, in frame starting at base 1. CDR1 is given as DFQATT and CDR2 as SNEGSKA, both from the germline V gene (reference sequence). The junction carries 9 bases between V and J, which are trimmed by 3 bases and 9 bases respectively. Set within a cohort of healthcare workers in London, UK, this nested case-control study involved weekly PCR testing of nasopharyngeal swabs along with blood sampling. Healthcare workers were recruited during the week of the UK lockdown, between 23 and 31 March 2020, and followed weekly for up to roughly 15 weeks.

Sample: whole blood. This clonotype was obtained from an adult who was a healthcare worker with PCR-confirmed SARS-CoV-2 infection or an uninfected control (not recorded which). The V gene is TRBV20-1 and the J gene is TRBJ2-1; the D gene is perhaps TRBD2, from 6 matching bases. DNA sequence: TGCAGTGCTAGGGGACTTAGTGAGCAGTTCTTC. This gives the protein CSARGLSEQFF.